This record looks at one T cell receptor beta chain sequence and its context. This CDR3 comprises 14 residues. Germline V gives CDR1 SQVTM, CDR2 ANQGSEA. The ends lost 6 bases at V and 3 bases at J; junction bases unmatched: 9. The entry originates in a study of blood T cell repertoires in COVID-19. Background on the study: The analysed material was cDNA or gDNA that came from T cells, B-cell-depleted T cells, or PBMCs.

The data were produced by immunoSEQ multiplex PCR, yet TCRdb's version contains in-frame clones alone and is incomplete. This sample carries 150,000 to 200,000 clones, approximately 83% of them seen once, and the ten largest clones take 10% to 15%. The TCR was taken from a woman between 55 and 75 years old who had recovered from COVID-19. V usage is TRBV29-1 and J usage is TRBJ1-1, with 8 bases that match TRBD1. The sequencing input was PBMCs or T cells enriched from blood (not recorded which). This CDR3 reads CSVEMDRVDTEAFF. The CDR3 DNA follows: TGCAGCGTCGAAATGGACAGGGTGGACACTGAAGCTTTCTTT.